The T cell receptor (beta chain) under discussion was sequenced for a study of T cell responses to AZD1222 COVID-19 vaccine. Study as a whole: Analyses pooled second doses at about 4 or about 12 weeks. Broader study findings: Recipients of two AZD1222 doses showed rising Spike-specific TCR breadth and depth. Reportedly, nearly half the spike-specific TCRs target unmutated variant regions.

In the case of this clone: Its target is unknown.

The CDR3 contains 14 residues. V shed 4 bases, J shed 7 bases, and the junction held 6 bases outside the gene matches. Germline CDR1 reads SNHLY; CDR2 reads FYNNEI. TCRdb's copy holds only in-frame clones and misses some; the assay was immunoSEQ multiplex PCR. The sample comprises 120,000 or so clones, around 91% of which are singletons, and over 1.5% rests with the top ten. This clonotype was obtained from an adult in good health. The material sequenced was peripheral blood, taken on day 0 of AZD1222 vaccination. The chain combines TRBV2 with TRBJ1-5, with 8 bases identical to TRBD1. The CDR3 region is CASSGQGARQPQHF. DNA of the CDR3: TGTGCCAGCAGTGGGCAGGGGGCTCGACAGCCCCAGCATTTT.